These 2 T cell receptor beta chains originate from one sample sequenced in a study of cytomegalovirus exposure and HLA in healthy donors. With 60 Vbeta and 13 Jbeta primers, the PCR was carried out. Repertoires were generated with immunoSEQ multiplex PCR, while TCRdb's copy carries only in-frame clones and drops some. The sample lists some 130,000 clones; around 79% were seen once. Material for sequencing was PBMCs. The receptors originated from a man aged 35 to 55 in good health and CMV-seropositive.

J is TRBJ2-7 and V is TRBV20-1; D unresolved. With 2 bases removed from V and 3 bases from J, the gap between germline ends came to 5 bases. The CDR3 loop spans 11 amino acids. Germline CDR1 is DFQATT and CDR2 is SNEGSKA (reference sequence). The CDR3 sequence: CSARTYYEQYF. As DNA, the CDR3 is TGCAGTGCTAGAACCTACTACGAGCAGTACTTC.

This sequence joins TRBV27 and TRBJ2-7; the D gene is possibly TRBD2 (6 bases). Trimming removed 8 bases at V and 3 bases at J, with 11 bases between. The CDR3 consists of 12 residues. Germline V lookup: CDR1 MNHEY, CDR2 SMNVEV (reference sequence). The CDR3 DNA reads TGTGCCAGCGCGGGACTTCTCTACGAGCAGTACTTC. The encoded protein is CASAGLLYEQYF.